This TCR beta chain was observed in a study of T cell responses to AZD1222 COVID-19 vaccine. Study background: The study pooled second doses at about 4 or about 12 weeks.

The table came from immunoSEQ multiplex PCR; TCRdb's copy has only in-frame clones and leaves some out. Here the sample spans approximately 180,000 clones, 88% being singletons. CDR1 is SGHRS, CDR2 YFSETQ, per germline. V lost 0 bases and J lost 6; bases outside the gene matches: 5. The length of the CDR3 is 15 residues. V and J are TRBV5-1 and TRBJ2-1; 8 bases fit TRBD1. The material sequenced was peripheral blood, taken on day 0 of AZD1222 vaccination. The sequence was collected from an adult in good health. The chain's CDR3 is CASSLVTDRANEQFF. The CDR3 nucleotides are TGCGCCAGCAGCTTGGTCACGGACAGGGCCAATGAGCAGTTCTTC.